This TCR beta chain was identified during a study of T cell responses to AZD1222 COVID-19 vaccine. As for the study in general: The study pooled second doses at about 4 or about 12 weeks. Study-wide results and limits: Elevations in Spike-specific TCR breadth and depth followed administration of two AZD1222 doses.

To note about this clone: Its specificity is not known.

This CDR3 region has 13 residues. Between the trimmed V and J ends, which lost 1 base and 6 bases, there was a span of 9 bases. Germline loops: CDR1 LNHDA, CDR2 SQIVND (reference sequence). TCRdb's copy holds only in-frame clones and misses some; the assay was immunoSEQ multiplex PCR. The table includes 140,000 to 150,000 clones, around 90% detected once. The rearrangement joins TRBV19 to TRBJ1-2, with no clear D. The TCR was taken from an adult in good health. This specimen was peripheral blood, taken on day 0 of AZD1222 vaccination. The CDR3 DNA reads as TGTGCCAGTAGTATAGGCCCAGGCCATGGCTACACCTTC. It is translated as CASSIGPGHGYTF.